This is a list of T cell receptor beta chains from one sample in a study of T cells after yellow fever vaccination. Via MiXCR, TCRdb re-called the 5' RACE reads, giving one row per CDR3 protein. The sample records around 310,000 distinct CDR3 sequences, under 5% being singletons. Specimen: PBMCs, collected 5 days after the yellow fever booster vaccination. Receptor source: a man between 18 and 35 years old who received the YFV17D yellow fever vaccine. Both conserved end residues are part of each CDR3. The order of the fields is V gene, J gene, D gene, clone size, CDR3 protein, CDR3 DNA. A D gene is named only where the DNA matches it firmly. Clone size is given for some rows only: seen once, a few or many times, or a class if the clone is expanded.

v_call: TRBV7-6; j_call: TRBJ2-5; d_call: TRBD2; clone_size: few; cdr3_aa: CASSSLAGAEVTQYF; cdr3_nt: TGTGCCAGCAGCTCACTAGCGGGGGCTGAGGTGACCCAGTACTTC
v_call: TRBV18; j_call: TRBJ1-5; d_call: -; clone_size: -; cdr3_aa: CASSPDILARRLRPQHF; cdr3_nt: TGTGCCAGCTCACCTGACATATTGGCCCGACGCTTGAGGCCCCAGCATTTT
v_call: TRBV30; j_call: TRBJ2-2; d_call: -; clone_size: -; cdr3_aa: CAWNRDDENTGELFF; cdr3_nt: TGTGCCTGGAACCGGGACGACGAGAACACCGGGGAGCTGTTTTTT
v_call: TRBV6-1; j_call: TRBJ1-1; d_call: -; clone_size: many; cdr3_aa: CASSDGASGNTEAFF; cdr3_nt: TGTGCCAGCAGTGATGGGGCTTCGGGGAACACTGAAGCTTTCTTT
v_call: TRBV6-5; j_call: TRBJ1-1; d_call: -; clone_size: many; cdr3_aa: CASKTDRRNTEAFF; cdr3_nt: TGTGCCAGCAAGACTGACAGGAGAAACACTGAAGCTTTCTTT
v_call: TRBV30; j_call: TRBJ2-7; d_call: TRBD1; clone_size: -; cdr3_aa: CAWSARTGWGEQYF; cdr3_nt: TGTGCCTGGAGTGCCCGGACAGGGTGGGGCGAGCAGTACTTC
v_call: TRBV14; j_call: TRBJ2-3; d_call: -; clone_size: many; cdr3_aa: CASSSAGDTQYF; cdr3_nt: TGTGCCAGCAGCTCTGCGGGGGATACGCAGTATTTT
v_call: TRBV6-2/TRBV6-3; j_call: TRBJ2-3; d_call: -; clone_size: few; cdr3_aa: CASSTPDTQYF; cdr3_nt: TGTGCCAGCAGTACTCCAGATACGCAGTATTTT
v_call: TRBV18; j_call: TRBJ1-2; d_call: TRBD1; clone_size: few; cdr3_aa: CASSPEGASYGYTF; cdr3_nt: TGTGCCAGCTCACCGGAGGGGGCAAGCTATGGCTACACCTTC
v_call: TRBV6-5; j_call: TRBJ1-6; d_call: TRBD1; clone_size: -; cdr3_aa: CASSFRGTGGSPLHF; cdr3_nt: TGTGCCAGCAGCTTTAGGGGGACAGGGGGTTCACCCCTCCACTTT
v_call: TRBV6-6; j_call: TRBJ1-6; d_call: -; clone_size: few; cdr3_aa: CASSFRWVPAKDSPLHF; cdr3_nt: TGTGCCAGCAGTTTCCGATGGGTACCGGCTAAGGATTCACCCCTCCACTTT
v_call: TRBV12-3/TRBV12-4; j_call: TRBJ2-2; d_call: -; clone_size: -; cdr3_aa: CASRPRRLGELFF; cdr3_nt: TGTGCCAGCAGGCCCCGGAGGCTTGGGGAGCTGTTTTTT
v_call: TRBV5-4; j_call: TRBJ2-3; d_call: -; clone_size: few; cdr3_aa: CASSLPGAMGTDTQYF; cdr3_nt: TGTGCCAGCAGCTTGCCGGGGGCAATGGGCACAGATACGCAGTATTTT
v_call: TRBV12-3/TRBV12-4; j_call: TRBJ1-1; d_call: -; clone_size: -; cdr3_aa: CASSLPTAAAFF; cdr3_nt: TGTGCCAGCAGTTTACCGACGGCGGCAGCTTTCTTT
v_call: TRBV15; j_call: TRBJ2-3; d_call: -; clone_size: many; cdr3_aa: CATSSYRVRTDTQYF; cdr3_nt: TGTGCCACCAGCAGCTACAGGGTACGCACAGATACGCAGTATTTT
v_call: TRBV2; j_call: TRBJ2-3; d_call: TRBD2; clone_size: -; cdr3_aa: CASSKPGGGHNTQYF; cdr3_nt: TGTGCCAGCAGTAAGCCGGGGGGGGGTCATAATACGCAGTATTTT
v_call: TRBV6-5; j_call: TRBJ2-1; d_call: TRBD1; clone_size: many; cdr3_aa: CASSYEQGLDEQFF; cdr3_nt: TGTGCCAGCAGTTACGAACAGGGGTTGGATGAGCAGTTCTTC
v_call: TRBV15; j_call: TRBJ2-5; d_call: TRBD2; clone_size: few; cdr3_aa: CATSWGLAGGETQYF; cdr3_nt: TGTGCCACCAGCTGGGGACTAGCGGGGGGAGAGACCCAGTACTTC
v_call: TRBV5-1; j_call: TRBJ2-1; d_call: TRBD1; clone_size: few; cdr3_aa: CASSLEDRVVIIGNEQFF; cdr3_nt: TGCGCCAGCAGCTTGGAGGACAGGGTAGTCATCATTGGCAATGAGCAGTTCTTC
v_call: TRBV19; j_call: TRBJ2-2; d_call: TRBD1; clone_size: few; cdr3_aa: CASTEDRGVTGELFF; cdr3_nt: TGTGCCAGTACCGAAGACAGGGGGGTCACCGGGGAGCTGTTTTTT
v_call: TRBV25-1; j_call: TRBJ2-5; d_call: -; clone_size: many; cdr3_aa: CASSERGVWETQETQYF; cdr3_nt: TGTGCCAGCAGTGAAAGGGGGGTTTGGGAGACTCAAGAGACCCAGTACTTC
v_call: TRBV5-1; j_call: TRBJ1-2; d_call: -; clone_size: many; cdr3_aa: CASSARDASYGYTF; cdr3_nt: TGCGCCAGCAGCGCGCGGGACGCTAGCTATGGCTACACCTTC
v_call: TRBV20-1; j_call: TRBJ1-1; d_call: -; clone_size: few; cdr3_aa: CSARFQRGSGTEAFF; cdr3_nt: TGCAGTGCTAGATTTCAGAGAGGGTCGGGCACTGAAGCTTTCTTT
v_call: TRBV6-1; j_call: TRBJ2-1; d_call: -; clone_size: few; cdr3_aa: CATSEGENEQFF; cdr3_nt: TGTGCCACCTCGGAAGGTGAGAATGAGCAGTTCTTC
v_call: TRBV7-2; j_call: TRBJ1-6; d_call: TRBD1; clone_size: -; cdr3_aa: CASRLSTGDNSPLHF; cdr3_nt: TGTGCCAGCAGACTTTCGACAGGGGACAATTCACCCCTCCACTTT
v_call: TRBV29-1; j_call: TRBJ2-1; d_call: -; clone_size: many; cdr3_aa: CSVEENKGREQFF; cdr3_nt: TGCAGCGTTGAAGAGAATAAGGGACGAGAGCAGTTCTTC
v_call: TRBV12-3/TRBV12-4; j_call: TRBJ2-5; d_call: -; clone_size: -; cdr3_aa: CATSLAETQYF; cdr3_nt: TGTGCCACTAGCCTAGCTGAGACCCAGTACTTC
v_call: TRBV2; j_call: TRBJ2-1; d_call: -; clone_size: few; cdr3_aa: CASGGTTPASRFF; cdr3_nt: TGTGCCAGCGGGGGGACAACCCCCGCGAGTCGGTTCTTC
v_call: TRBV5-1; j_call: TRBJ2-7; d_call: TRBD2; clone_size: -; cdr3_aa: CASSLELAGVYEQYF; cdr3_nt: TGCGCCAGCAGCTTGGAACTAGCGGGGGTCTACGAGCAGTACTTC
v_call: TRBV12-3/TRBV12-4; j_call: TRBJ2-5; d_call: -; clone_size: few; cdr3_aa: CASSRVTEETQYF; cdr3_nt: TGTGCCAGCAGCCGCGTGACTGAAGAGACCCAGTACTTC
v_call: TRBV2; j_call: TRBJ2-1; d_call: -; clone_size: many; cdr3_aa: CASSGSYNEQFF; cdr3_nt: TGTGCCAGCAGTGGCTCCTACAATGAGCAGTTCTTC
v_call: TRBV5-1; j_call: TRBJ2-5; d_call: TRBD2; clone_size: few; cdr3_aa: CASSLGASGALVGQETQYF; cdr3_nt: TGCGCCAGCAGCTTGGGGGCTAGCGGGGCCCTCGTAGGTCAAGAGACCCAGTACTTC
v_call: TRBV4-3; j_call: TRBJ2-3; d_call: TRBD2; clone_size: -; cdr3_aa: CASSHVSGAFSTDTQYF; cdr3_nt: TGCGCCAGCAGCCATGTTAGCGGGGCTTTTTCCACAGATACGCAGTATTTT
v_call: TRBV6-5; j_call: TRBJ2-2; d_call: TRBD2; clone_size: few; cdr3_aa: CASSYSILGGKLFF; cdr3_nt: TGTGCCAGCAGTTACTCGATTCTGGGAGGGAAGCTGTTTTTT
v_call: TRBV4-3; j_call: TRBJ2-7; d_call: -; clone_size: few; cdr3_aa: CASSPHSGPYEQYF; cdr3_nt: TGCGCCAGCAGCCCCCACAGCGGTCCCTACGAGCAGTACTTC